This TCR beta chain stems from a study of cytomegalovirus exposure and HLA in healthy donors. CDR1 KGHSH and CDR2 LQKENI come from the germline V gene. Trimming stripped 3 bases from V and 2 bases from J, with 6 bases between. The CDR3 length is 13 residues. Sequencing used immunoSEQ multiplex PCR; TCRdb keeps in-frame clones, though not all of them. In the table there are hundreds of thousands of clones, 90% of which are singletons. For this clone: Other DNA sequences in the same sample also yield this CDR3.

The clonotype originates from a woman aged 30 to 39 in good health and CMV-seronegative. This chain links TRBV18 with TRBJ2-3; no clear D. Sequencing was performed on PBMCs. The CDR3 is CASSPRHTDTQYF. The CDR3 region has the DNA TGTGCCAGCTCACCTCGCCACACAGATACGCAGTATTTT.